The subject of this entry is one T cell receptor (beta chain). Source study methods: Amplification of reference gene primers was used by the study to estimate nucleated cell counts. Assay: immunoSEQ multiplex PCR; the TCRdb copy retains only in-frame clones and omits some. V and J calls and clone size are as listed in that table; D and trimming were resolved from the DNA. This sample carries 150,000 or so clones, roughly 80% of them seen once, and the ten largest clones take 12%. Seattle enrolled patients during active infection and tracked them longitudinally. The data originate from a study of blood T cell repertoires in COVID-19. Study in general: Samples representing acute and convalescent COVID-19 were sourced from the United States, Italy and Spain. PBMCs, B-cell-depleted T cells, or T cells provided the cDNA or gDNA that made up the material.

The germline V gene encodes CDR1 SGHRS and CDR2 YFSETQ. Trimming left V 0 bases short and J 7 bases short, with 13 bases between. The CDR3 loop spans 14 amino acids. The chain employs TRBV5-1 and TRBJ1-1; D remains ambiguous. The source of this sequence is a woman aged 55-69 years with COVID-19, enrolled during active disease. Sequencing used peripheral blood. The DNA for the CDR3 is TGCGCCAGCAGCTTGGTTGTTAGTGGCGGTGAAGCTTTCTTT. This encodes CASSLVVSGGEAFF.